This T cell receptor (beta chain) was sequenced for a study of cytomegalovirus exposure and HLA in healthy donors. Amplification used 60 Vbeta primers and 13 Jbeta primers. TCRdb keeps only in-frame clones here, not all; method: immunoSEQ multiplex PCR. Of under 300,000 clones in the sample, 85% to 95% were seen once. CDR1 and CDR2 from the germline V gene are SGHAT and FQNNGV. V lost 0 bases and J lost 3; bases outside the gene matches: 5. This CDR3 is 15 amino acids long. Study-level results: With DRB1 most and HLA-C fewest, TCR association rates differed between HLA loci in a later analysis.

Note on this clone: Its antigen remains unidentified.

This clonotype originated in a girl aged 2-10 years in good health and CMV-seronegative. The chain combines TRBV11-2 with TRBJ2-7, with 7 nucleotides matching TRBD2. Input material: PBMCs. CDR3 coding DNA: TGTGCCAGCAGCTTAGAATGGGGGGGGGACTACGAGCAGTACTTC. Translation: CASSLEWGGDYEQYF.